The source of this T cell receptor beta chain is a study of T cell responses to AZD1222 COVID-19 vaccine. Note on this clone: Its antigen remains unknown.

Measured with immunoSEQ multiplex PCR; TCRdb has only the in-frame clones, and not every one. The sample holds 99,000 or so clones, roughly 89% seen once. The CDR3 is 14 amino acids. Germline CDR1 reads SGDLS; CDR2 reads YYNGEE. V was trimmed by 4 bases and J by 7 bases, leaving 14 bases between them. Study-level findings and limits: Among AZD1222 vaccinees, only 5 or 6 were seropositive at baseline.

This material consisted of peripheral blood, taken 28 days after the second AZD1222 dose. This receptor was identified in an adult who received the AZD1222 COVID-19 vaccine. The rearrangement uses TRBV9 and TRBJ2-2, with D maybe TRBD1 (5 bases). The CDR3 DNA follows: TGTGCCAGCAGCCCCTCAGGGATCGGCGGGGAGCTGTTTTTT. Its translation: CASSPSGIGGELFF.